This paragraph reports one T cell receptor beta chain. Its antigen is unidentified. This entry is derived from a study of cytomegalovirus exposure and HLA in healthy donors. A multiplex PCR was run with 60 Vbeta primers and 13 Jbeta primers. Under the authors' procedure: Roughly 12 million of 80 million or so unique TCR beta chains were shared, per a later count. The method was immunoSEQ multiplex PCR; TCRdb's version includes in-frame clones alone and lacks a portion of them. V, J and clone size are those of that table, while D and trimming were read from the DNA. The ten most abundant clones cover approximately 1.6% of a sample with over 100,000 clones. Study findings and constraints: Another analysis was done later, and it associated around 17,000 TCR beta sequences with HLA alleles at 0.05 false discovery rate. Later analysis reportedly placed an Asian-associated ancestry cluster below the approximately 650-donor mean in N-insertions. Reportedly, cytomegalovirus status was diagnosed with high sensitivity and specificity.

CDR1 and CDR2 (germline): LGHNA, YSLEER. The CDR3 runs 15 residues. Trimming stripped 0 bases from V and 2 bases from J, with 5 bases between. Sequencing was carried out using PBMCs. This TCR was recovered from a young man in good health and CMV-seronegative. The chain links TRBV4-3 to TRBJ2-6; D ambiguous. As DNA, the CDR3 is TGCGCCAGCAGCCAAGATCCCACTGGGGCCAACGTCCTGACTTTC. Translation: CASSQDPTGANVLTF.